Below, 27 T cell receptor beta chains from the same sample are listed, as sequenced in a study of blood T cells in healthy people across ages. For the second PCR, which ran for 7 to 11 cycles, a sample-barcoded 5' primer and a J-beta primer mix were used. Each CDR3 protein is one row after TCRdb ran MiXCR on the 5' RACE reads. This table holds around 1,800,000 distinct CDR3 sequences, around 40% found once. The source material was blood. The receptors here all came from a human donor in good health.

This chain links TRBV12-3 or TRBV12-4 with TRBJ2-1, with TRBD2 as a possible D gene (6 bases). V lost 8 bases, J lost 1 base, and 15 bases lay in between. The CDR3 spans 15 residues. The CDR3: CASVGGPYSYNEQFF. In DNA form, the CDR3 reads TGTGCCAGCGTTGGAGGGCCCTATTCCTACAATGAGCAGTTCTTC.

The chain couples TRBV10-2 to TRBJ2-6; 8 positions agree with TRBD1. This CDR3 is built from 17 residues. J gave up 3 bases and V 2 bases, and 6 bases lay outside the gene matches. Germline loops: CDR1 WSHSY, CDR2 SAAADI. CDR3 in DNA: TGCGCCAGCAGTGAGCCGCAGGGGGCGCATGGGGCCAACGTCCTGACTTTC. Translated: CASSEPQGAHGANVLTF.

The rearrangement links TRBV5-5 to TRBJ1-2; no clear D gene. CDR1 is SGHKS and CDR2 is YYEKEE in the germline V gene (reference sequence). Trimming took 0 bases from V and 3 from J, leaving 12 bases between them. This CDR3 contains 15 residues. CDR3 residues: CASSLESQTYYGYTF. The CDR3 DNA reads TGTGCCAGCAGCTTGGAGAGCCAGACTTACTATGGCTACACCTTC.

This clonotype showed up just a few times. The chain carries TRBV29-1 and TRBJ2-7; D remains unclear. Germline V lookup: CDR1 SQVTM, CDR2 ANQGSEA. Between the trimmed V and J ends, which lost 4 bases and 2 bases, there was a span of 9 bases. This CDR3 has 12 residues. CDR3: CSVVDLTYEQYF. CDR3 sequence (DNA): TGCAGCGTTGTCGACTTAACCTACGAGCAGTACTTC.

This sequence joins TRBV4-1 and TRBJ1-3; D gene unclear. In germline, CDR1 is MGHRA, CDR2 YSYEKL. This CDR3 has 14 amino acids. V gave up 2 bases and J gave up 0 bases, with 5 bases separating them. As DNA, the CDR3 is TGCGCCAGCAGCCAACACATCTCTGGAAACACCATATATTTT. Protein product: CASSQHISGNTIYF.

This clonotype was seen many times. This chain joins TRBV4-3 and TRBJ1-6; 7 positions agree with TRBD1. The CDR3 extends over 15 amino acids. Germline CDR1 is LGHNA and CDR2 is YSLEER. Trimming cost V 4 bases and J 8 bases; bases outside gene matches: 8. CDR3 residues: CASSLQGGRDSPLHF. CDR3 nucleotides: TGCGCCAGCAGCCTCCAAGGGGGCAGGGATTCACCCCTCCACTTT.

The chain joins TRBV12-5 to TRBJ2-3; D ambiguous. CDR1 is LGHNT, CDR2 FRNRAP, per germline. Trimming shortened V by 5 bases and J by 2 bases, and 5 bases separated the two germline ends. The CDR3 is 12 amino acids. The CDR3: CASGPDTDTQYF. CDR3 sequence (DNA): TGTGCTAGTGGTCCAGACACAGATACGCAGTATTTT.

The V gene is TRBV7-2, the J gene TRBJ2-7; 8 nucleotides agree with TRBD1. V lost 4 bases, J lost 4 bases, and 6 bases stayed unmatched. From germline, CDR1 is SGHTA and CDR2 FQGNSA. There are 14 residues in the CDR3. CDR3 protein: CASSSWDRSYEQYF. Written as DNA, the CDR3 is TGTGCCAGCAGCTCCTGGGACAGGTCATACGAGCAGTACTTC.

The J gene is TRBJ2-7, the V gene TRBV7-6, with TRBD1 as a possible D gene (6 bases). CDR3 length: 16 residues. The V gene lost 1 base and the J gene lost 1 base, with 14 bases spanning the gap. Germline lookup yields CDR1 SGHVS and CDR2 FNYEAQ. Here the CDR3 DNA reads TGTGCCAGCAGCTTAGTGTCTGCGGACAGTTCCTACGAGCAGTACTTC. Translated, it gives CASSLVSADSSYEQYF.

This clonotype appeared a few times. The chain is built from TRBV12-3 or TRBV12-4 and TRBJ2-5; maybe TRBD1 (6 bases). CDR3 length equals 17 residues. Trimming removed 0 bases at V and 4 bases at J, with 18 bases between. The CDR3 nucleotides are TGTGCCAGCAGTTTAGCGAATTTAGGGGGAGAGCGAGAGACCCAGTACTTC. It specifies CASSLANLGGERETQYF.

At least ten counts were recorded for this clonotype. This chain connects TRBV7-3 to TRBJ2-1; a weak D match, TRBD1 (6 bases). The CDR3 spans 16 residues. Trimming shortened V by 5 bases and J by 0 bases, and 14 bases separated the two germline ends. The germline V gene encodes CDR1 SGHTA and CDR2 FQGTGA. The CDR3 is CASSPSAGASYNEQFF. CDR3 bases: TGTGCCAGCAGCCCATCAGCAGGGGCCTCCTACAATGAGCAGTTCTTC.

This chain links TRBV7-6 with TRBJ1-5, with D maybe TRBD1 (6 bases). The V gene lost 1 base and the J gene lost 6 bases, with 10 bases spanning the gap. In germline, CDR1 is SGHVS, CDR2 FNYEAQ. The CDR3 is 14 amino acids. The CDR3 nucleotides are TGTGCCAGCAGCTTAGAATCAGGGGTTCAGCCCCAGCATTTT. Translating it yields CASSLESGVQPQHF.

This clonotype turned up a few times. CDR3 residues: CASTGMSRQPQHF. The CDR3 nucleotides read TGTGCCAGCACAGGGATGTCGCGACAGCCCCAGCATTTT. The chain has TRBV12-3 or TRBV12-4 and TRBJ1-5, with D possibly matching TRBD1 (5 bases). This CDR3 is 13 amino acids long. The V gene lost 7 bases and the J gene lost 7 bases, with 14 bases spanning the gap.

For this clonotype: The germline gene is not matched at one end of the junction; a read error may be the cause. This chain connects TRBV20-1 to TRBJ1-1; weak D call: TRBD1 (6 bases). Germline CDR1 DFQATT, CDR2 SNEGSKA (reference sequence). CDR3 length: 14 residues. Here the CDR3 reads CSARGGQMNTEAFF. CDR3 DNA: TGCAGTGCTAGAGGAGGACAGATGAACACTGAGGCTTTCTTT.

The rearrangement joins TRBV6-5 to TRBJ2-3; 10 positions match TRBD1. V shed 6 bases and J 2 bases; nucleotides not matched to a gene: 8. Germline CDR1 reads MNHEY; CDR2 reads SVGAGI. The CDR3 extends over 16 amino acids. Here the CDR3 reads CASSARDRGITDTQYF. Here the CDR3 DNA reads TGTGCCAGCAGCGCCCGGGACAGGGGTATCACAGATACGCAGTATTTT.

The CDR3: CASSRQLAGVRYEQFF. The CDR3 region has the DNA TGTGCCAGCAGCCGACAGTTAGCGGGGGTGAGGTATGAGCAGTTCTTC. The chain is built from TRBV7-2 and TRBJ2-1; 9 bases fit TRBD2. After removal of 5 bases from V and 8 bases from J, the junction contained 13 bases not matched to a gene. CDR1 SGHTA and CDR2 FQGNSA come from the germline V gene. This CDR3 comprises 16 residues. Together with reference TRBV7-2 and TRBJ2-1, the CDR3 gives the full variable domain: GAGVSQSPSNKVTEKGKDVELRCDPISGHTALYWYRQSLGQGLEFLIYFQGNSAPDKSGLPSDRFSAERTGGSVSTLTIQRTQQEDSAVYLCASSRQLAGVRYEQFFGPGTRLTVL.

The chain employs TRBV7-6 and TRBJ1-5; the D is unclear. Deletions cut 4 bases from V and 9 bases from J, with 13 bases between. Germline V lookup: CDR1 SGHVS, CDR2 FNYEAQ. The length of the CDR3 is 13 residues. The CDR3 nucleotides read TGTGCCAGCAGCTCCTCGGTTGGGATGCCCCAGCATTTT. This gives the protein CASSSSVGMPQHF.

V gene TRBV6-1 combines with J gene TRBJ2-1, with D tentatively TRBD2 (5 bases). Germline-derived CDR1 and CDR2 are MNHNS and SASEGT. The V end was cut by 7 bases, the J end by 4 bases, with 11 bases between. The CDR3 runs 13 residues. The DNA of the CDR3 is TGTGCCAGCACAAGAGGGTTATACAATGAGCAGTTCTTC. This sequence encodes CASTRGLYNEQFF.

CDR3 in DNA: TGTGCCACCTCCAGGGGTTGGACAGATACGCAGTATTTT. Encoded protein: CATSRGWTDTQYF. The chain links TRBV6-2 or TRBV6-3 to TRBJ2-3, with D tentatively TRBD1 (6 bases). The CDR3 contains 13 residues. V lost 10 bases to trimming and J lost 3 bases, with 14 bases between them. The germline V gene has CDR1 MNHEY and CDR2 SVGEGT.

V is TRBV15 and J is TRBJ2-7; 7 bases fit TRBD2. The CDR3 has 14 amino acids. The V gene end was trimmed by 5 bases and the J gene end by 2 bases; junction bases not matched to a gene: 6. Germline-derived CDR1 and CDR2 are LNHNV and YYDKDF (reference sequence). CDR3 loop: CATSSRLAAYEQYF. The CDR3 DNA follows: TGTGCCACCAGCTCCCGTCTAGCGGCCTACGAGCAGTACTTC. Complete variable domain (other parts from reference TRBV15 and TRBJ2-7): DAMVIQNPRYQVTQFGKPVTLSCSQTLNHNVMYWYQQKSSQAPKLLFHYYDKDFNNEADTPDNFQSRRPNTSFCFLDIRSPGLGDTAMYLCATSSRLAAYEQYFGPGTRLTVT.

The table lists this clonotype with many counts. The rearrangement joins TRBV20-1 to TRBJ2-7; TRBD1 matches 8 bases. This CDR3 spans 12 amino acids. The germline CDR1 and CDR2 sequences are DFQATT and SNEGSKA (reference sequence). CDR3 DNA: TGCAGCGCCGGACAGGGTGGCTACGAGCAGTACTTC. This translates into CSAGQGGYEQYF.

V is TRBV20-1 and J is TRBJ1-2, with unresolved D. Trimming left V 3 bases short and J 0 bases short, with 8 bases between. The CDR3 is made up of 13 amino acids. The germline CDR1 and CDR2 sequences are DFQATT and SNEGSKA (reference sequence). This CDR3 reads CSASSDANYGYTF. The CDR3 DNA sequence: TGCAGTGCTAGTTCGGATGCTAACTATGGCTACACCTTC.

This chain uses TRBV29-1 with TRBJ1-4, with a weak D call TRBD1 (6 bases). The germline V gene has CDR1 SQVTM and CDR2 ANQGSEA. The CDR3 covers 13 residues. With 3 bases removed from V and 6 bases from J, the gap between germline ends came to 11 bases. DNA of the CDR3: TGCAGCGTTGATCGCGGGGGCGATGAAAAACTGTTTTTT. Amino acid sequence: CSVDRGGDEKLFF.

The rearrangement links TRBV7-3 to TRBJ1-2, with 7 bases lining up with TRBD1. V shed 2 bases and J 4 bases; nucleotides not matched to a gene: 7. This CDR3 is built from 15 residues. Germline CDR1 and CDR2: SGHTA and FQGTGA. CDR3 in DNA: TGTGCCAGCAGCTTAGGGCAGCGGGACAGCTATGGCTACACCTTC. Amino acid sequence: CASSLGQRDSYGYTF.

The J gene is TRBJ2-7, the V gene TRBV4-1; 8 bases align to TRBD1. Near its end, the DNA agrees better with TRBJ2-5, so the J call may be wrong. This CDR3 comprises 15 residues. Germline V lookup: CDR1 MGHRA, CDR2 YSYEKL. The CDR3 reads CASSLWTGQGETQYF. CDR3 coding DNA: TGCGCCAGCAGCCTCTGGACAGGGCAAGGGGAGACCCAGTACTTC.

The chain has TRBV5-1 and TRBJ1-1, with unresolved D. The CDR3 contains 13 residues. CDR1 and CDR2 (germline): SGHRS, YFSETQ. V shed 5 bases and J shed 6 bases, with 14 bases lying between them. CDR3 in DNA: TGCGCCAGCAGATCGGGAGAGGACGCTGAAGCTTTCTTT. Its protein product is CASRSGEDAEAFF. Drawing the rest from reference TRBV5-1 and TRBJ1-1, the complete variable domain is KAGVTQTPRYLIKTRGQQVTLSCSPISGHRSVSWYQQTPGQGLQFLFEYFSETQRNKGNFPGRFSGRQFSNSRSEMNVSTLELGDSALYLCASRSGEDAEAFFGQGTRLTVV.

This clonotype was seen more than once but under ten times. The CDR3 region is CASSPSGSVYIQYF. CDR3 coding DNA: TGTGCCAGCAGCCCCTCAGGGTCAGTGTACATTCAGTACTTC. This chain joins TRBV27 and TRBJ2-4, with a possible D match to TRBD1 (5 bases). Trimming took off 6 bases at V and 8 bases at J, with 17 bases between the two ends. This CDR3 has 14 residues. The V gene's germline CDR1 is MNHEY and CDR2 SMNVEV (reference sequence).